This T cell receptor (beta chain) is drawn from a study of blood T cell repertoires in COVID-19. Measured with immunoSEQ multiplex PCR; TCRdb has only the in-frame clones, and not every one. The sample records about 44,000 clones, roughly 84% being singletons. CDR1 SGHVS and CDR2 FQNEAQ come from the germline V gene. This CDR3 contains 15 residues. The V end was cut by 7 bases, the J end by 0 bases, with 14 bases between. This clone has only a few counts. This rearrangement joins TRBV7-8 to TRBJ2-3; D assignment may be TRBD1 or TRBD2 (5 bases each). Sample: peripheral blood. The receptor was isolated from a woman aged 70-85 years with acute or convalescent COVID-19. The CDR3 coding sequence is TGTGCCAGCATCCGGGACGGACTTAGCACAGATACGCAGTATTTT. Its protein product is CASIRDGLSTDTQYF.